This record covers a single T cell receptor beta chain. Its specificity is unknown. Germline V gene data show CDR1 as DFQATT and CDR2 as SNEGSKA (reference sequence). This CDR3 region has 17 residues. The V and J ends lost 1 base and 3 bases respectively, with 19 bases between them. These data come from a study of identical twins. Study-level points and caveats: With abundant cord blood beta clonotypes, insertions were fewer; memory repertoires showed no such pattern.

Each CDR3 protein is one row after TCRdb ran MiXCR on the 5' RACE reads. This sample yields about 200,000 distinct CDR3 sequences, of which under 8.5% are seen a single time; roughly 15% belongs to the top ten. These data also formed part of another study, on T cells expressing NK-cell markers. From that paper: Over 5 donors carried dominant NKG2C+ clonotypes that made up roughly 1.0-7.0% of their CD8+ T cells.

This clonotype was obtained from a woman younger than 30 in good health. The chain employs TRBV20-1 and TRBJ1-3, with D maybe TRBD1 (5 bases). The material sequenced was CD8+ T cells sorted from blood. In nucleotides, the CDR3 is TGCAGTGCTAGAGTTGGGGCGGTAGGGGCTTATGGAAACACCATATATTTT. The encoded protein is CSARVGAVGAYGNTIYF.